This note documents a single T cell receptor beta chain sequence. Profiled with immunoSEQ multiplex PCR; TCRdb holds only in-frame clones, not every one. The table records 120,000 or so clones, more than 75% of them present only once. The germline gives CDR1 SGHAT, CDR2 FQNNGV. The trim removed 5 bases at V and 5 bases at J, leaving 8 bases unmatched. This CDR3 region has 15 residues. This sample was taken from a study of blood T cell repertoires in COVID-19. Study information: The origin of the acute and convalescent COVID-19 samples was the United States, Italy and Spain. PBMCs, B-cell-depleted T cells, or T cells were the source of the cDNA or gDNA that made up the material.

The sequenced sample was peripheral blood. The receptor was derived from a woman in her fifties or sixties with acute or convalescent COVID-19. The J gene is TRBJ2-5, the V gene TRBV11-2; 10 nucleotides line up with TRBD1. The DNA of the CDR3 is TGTGCCAGCAGCCGCCTGACAGGGGGCGCGGAGACCCAGTACTTC. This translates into CASSRLTGGAETQYF.